These 17 T cell receptor beta chains were all obtained from the same sample, sequenced in a study of T cells after yellow fever vaccination. TCRdb reanalysed the 5' RACE reads using MiXCR and keeps one entry per CDR3 protein. The sample consists of about 360,000 distinct CDR3 sequences, approximately 5.7% of them appearing once. The sequenced sample was PBMCs, obtained 5 days after the yellow fever booster vaccination. These receptors all stem from a man aged 30 to 45 who received the YFV17D yellow fever vaccine.

This chain joins TRBV5-1 and TRBJ2-5; 7 positions agree with TRBD1. CDR1 SGHRS and CDR2 YFSETQ come from the germline V gene. The V segment lost 1 base and the J segment 5 bases; nucleotides outside the gene matches: 2. This CDR3 spans 13 amino acids. As DNA, the CDR3 is TGCGCCAGCAGCTTGACAGGGGACGAGACCCAGTACTTC. As protein: CASSLTGDETQYF.

The chain employs TRBV5-4 and TRBJ2-5; 10 positions match TRBD1. Per germline, CDR1 SGHNT and CDR2 YYREEE (reference sequence). The CDR3 extends over 14 amino acids. V lost 4 bases, J lost 7 bases, and 7 bases stayed unmatched. This chain's CDR3 is CASSRDRGDRTQYF. The CDR3 DNA sequence: TGTGCCAGCAGCCGGGACAGGGGCGACCGGACCCAGTACTTC.

The chain joins TRBV11-2 to TRBJ2-7, with no clear D. V dropped 4 bases and J dropped 3 bases, with 16 bases sitting between them. Looked up from germline, CDR1 is SGHAT and CDR2 is FQNNGV. The CDR3 loop spans 15 amino acids. CDR3 in DNA: TGTGCCAGCAGCTCCCTCTCACTATCCTTCTACGAGCAGTACTTC. Protein product: CASSSLSLSFYEQYF.

As concerns this clonotype: A read error may explain this, as a much larger clone is one base away. V and J are TRBV12-3 or TRBV12-4 and TRBJ2-1, with D uncertain. Trimming stripped 3 bases from V and 9 bases from J, with 9 bases between. The CDR3 runs 12 residues. For the CDR3, the DNA is TGTGCCAGCAGTTTGGGTTTCGGTGAGCAGTTCTTC. It yields the protein CASSLGFGEQFF.

This clonotype was observed a handful of times. The rearrangement links TRBV5-6 to TRBJ2-5, with D tentatively TRBD1 (6 bases). Germline values: CDR1 SGHDT, CDR2 YYEEEE. CDR3 length equals 15 residues. V lost 7 bases to trimming and J lost 2 bases, with 18 bases between them. The CDR3 sequence: CASGSLDRLQETQYF. The CDR3 region has the DNA TGTGCCAGCGGATCCCTGGACAGACTTCAAGAGACCCAGTACTTC.

This chain joins TRBV19 and TRBJ2-3; 9 bases are shared with TRBD2. J lost 4 bases, V lost 4 bases, and 6 bases had no gene match. The length of the CDR3 is 15 residues. CDR1 and CDR2 (germline): LNHDA, SQIVND (reference sequence). CDR3 nucleotide sequence: TGTGCCAGTAGTAAGAGCGGGAGGAGCCCAGATACGCAGTATTTT. It codes for CASSKSGRSPDTQYF.

This chain uses TRBV5-1 with TRBJ1-5; the D is unclear. V was pared by 0 bases and J by 5 bases, with 9 bases between. CDR1 and CDR2 from the germline V gene are SGHRS and YFSETQ. This CDR3 spans 14 amino acids. The CDR3: CASSLDTRDQPQHF. DNA for the CDR3: TGCGCCAGCAGCTTGGACACTAGGGATCAGCCCCAGCATTTT.

This clonotype was seen only a few times. The rearrangement links TRBV15 to TRBJ2-7; TRBD1 agrees at 10 bases. The CDR3 is 18 residues long. Trimming cost V 3 bases and J 5 bases; bases outside gene matches: 16. Germline-derived CDR1 and CDR2 are LNHNV and YYDKDF (reference sequence). CDR3 in DNA: TGTGCCACCAGCAGTGGGCGGGACAGGGGACTCGCTGGGGACGAGCAGTACTTC. The encoded protein is CATSSGRDRGLAGDEQYF.

There are many counts of this clonotype. This chain joins TRBV20-1 and TRBJ2-5; a possible D gene is TRBD2 (6 bases). The CDR3 is 16 residues long. In germline, CDR1 is DFQATT, CDR2 SNEGSKA (reference sequence). V was pared by 1 base and J by 5 bases, with 20 bases between. In DNA form, the CDR3 reads TGCAGTGCTAGAGGCCCTTTTAGCGGTCGAATTGAGACCCAGTACTTC. Translation gives CSARGPFSGRIETQYF.

This clonotype has ten or more counts. V is TRBV6-2 or TRBV6-3 and J is TRBJ2-1, with D unclear. Germline V gene sequence: CDR1 MNHEY, CDR2 SVGEGT. The V end lost 1 base, the J end lost 3 bases, and 19 bases lay between the germline ends. This CDR3 comprises 18 residues. The CDR3 reads CASSYLDAVYAYYNEQFF. The CDR3 bases are TGTGCCAGCAGTTACTTAGATGCGGTTTACGCATACTACAATGAGCAGTTCTTC.

V usage is TRBV30 and J usage is TRBJ2-7; maybe TRBD2 (5 bases). This CDR3 is 13 amino acids long. With 2 bases removed from V and 0 bases from J, the gap between germline ends came to 8 bases. Germline values: CDR1 GTSNPN, CDR2 SVGIG (reference sequence). The CDR3 reads CAWSLGSSYEQYF. CDR3 DNA sequence: TGTGCCTGGAGTTTGGGGAGCTCCTACGAGCAGTACTTC.

This clonotype was seen a few times. The V call is TRBV29-1, the J call TRBJ2-5; tentatively, D is TRBD1 (6 bases). There are 21 residues in the CDR3. Looked up from germline, CDR1 is SQVTM and CDR2 is ANQGSEA. Trimming left V 7 bases short and J 1 base short, with 37 bases between. The CDR3 nucleotides are TGCAGCGCCTCCTCATGGGGGCCGGGGTGGGGTAAGACTGGCTTCCAAGAGACCCAGTACTTC. It yields the protein CSASSWGPGWGKTGFQETQYF.

The sample holds a few counts of this clonotype. The chain combines TRBV20-1 with TRBJ2-7, with D perhaps TRBD1 (6 bases). The CDR3 is 12 amino acids. In germline, CDR1 is DFQATT, CDR2 SNEGSKA (reference sequence). V was shortened by 6 bases and J by 3 bases, with 12 bases between the two germline ends. Written as DNA, the CDR3 is TGCAGTGCCGAGGGGGAGAGCTACGAGCAGTACTTC. Protein sequence: CSAEGESYEQYF.

The chain links TRBV20-1 to TRBJ2-1; possible D gene TRBD2, 6 bases. Germline CDR1 is DFQATT and CDR2 is SNEGSKA (reference sequence). The germline V and J ends were trimmed by 5 bases and 0 bases, with 14 bases remaining between them. The CDR3 covers 15 residues. DNA of the CDR3: TGCAGTGCTCCCCCCCTAGCGAACTCCTACAATGAGCAGTTCTTC. The encoded protein is CSAPPLANSYNEQFF.

This clonotype was seen repeatedly, ten times or more. V gene TRBV29-1 combines with J gene TRBJ2-4; 7 bases match TRBD1. The CDR3 spans 11 residues. Germline V gene lookup returns CDR1 SQVTM and CDR2 ANQGSEA. The V and J ends lost 7 bases and 5 bases, in that order; junction bases with no gene match: 2. The CDR3 DNA reads TGCAGCGCCGGACAGGAAAACATTCAGTACTTC. It is translated as CSAGQENIQYF.

The CDR3 DNA sequence: TGTGCCAGCTCCCACTCCCGGGGACAGGGGCGCCACGAGCAGTACTTC. The encoded protein is CASSHSRGQGRHEQYF. The chain joins TRBV18 to TRBJ2-7; 10 bases line up with TRBD1. Germline V lookup: CDR1 KGHSH, CDR2 LQKENI. After removal of 6 bases from V and 5 bases from J, the junction contained 13 bases not matched to a gene. This CDR3 has 16 amino acids.

V is TRBV7-2 and J is TRBJ2-3; D gene unclear. This CDR3 spans 13 amino acids. Germline V lookup: CDR1 SGHTA, CDR2 FQGNSA. V dropped 4 bases and J dropped 4 bases, with 9 bases sitting between them. The DNA of the CDR3 is TGTGCCAGCAGCTCCTACACAGCAGATACGCAGTATTTT. It yields the protein CASSSYTADTQYF.